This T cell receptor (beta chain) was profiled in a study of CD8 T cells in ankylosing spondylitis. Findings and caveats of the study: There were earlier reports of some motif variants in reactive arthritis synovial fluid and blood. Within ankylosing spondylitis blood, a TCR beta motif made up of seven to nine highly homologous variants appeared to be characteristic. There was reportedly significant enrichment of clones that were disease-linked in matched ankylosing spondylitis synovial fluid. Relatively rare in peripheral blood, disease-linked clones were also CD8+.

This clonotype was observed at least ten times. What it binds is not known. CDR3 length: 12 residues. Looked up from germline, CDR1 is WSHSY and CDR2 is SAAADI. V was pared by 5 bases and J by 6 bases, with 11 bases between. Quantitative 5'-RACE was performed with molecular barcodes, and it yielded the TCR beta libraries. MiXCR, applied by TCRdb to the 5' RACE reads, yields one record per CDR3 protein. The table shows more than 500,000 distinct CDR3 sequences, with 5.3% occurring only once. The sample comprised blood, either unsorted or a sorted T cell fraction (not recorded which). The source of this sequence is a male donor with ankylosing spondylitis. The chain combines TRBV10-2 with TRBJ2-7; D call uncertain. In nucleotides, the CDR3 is TGCGCCAGCAGTCCTAGGGTCCCCGAGCAGTACTTC. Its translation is CASSPRVPEQYF.